The 28 T cell receptor beta chains in this list originate from one sample, sequenced in a study of blood T cell repertoires in COVID-19. Repertoires were generated with immunoSEQ multiplex PCR, while TCRdb's copy carries only in-frame clones and drops some. The sample shows about 30,000 clones, around 85% of them seen only once. The sequenced sample was peripheral blood. These receptors were obtained from a human donor with active COVID-19. The donor label of this sample is uncertain.

The chain employs TRBV7-3 and TRBJ2-1; D gene unclear. Germline V gene sequence: CDR1 SGHTA, CDR2 FQGTGA. V was cut by 2 bases and J by 3 bases, with 11 bases left in between. This CDR3 has 15 amino acids. The CDR3 region has the DNA TGTGCCAGCAGCTTATCCTGGCTAGGCTACAATGAGCAGTTCTTC. Protein product: CASSLSWLGYNEQFF.

This chain joins TRBV3-1 (or the pseudogene TRBV3-2) and TRBJ2-5, with 13 positions matching TRBD2. The trim removed 6 bases at V and 3 bases at J, leaving 1 base unmatched. The CDR3 has 14 amino acids. The germline CDR1 and CDR2 sequences are LGHDT and YNNKEL (reference sequence). The CDR3 reads CASRLAGGEETQYF. The CDR3 DNA sequence: TGTGCCAGCAGACTAGCGGGGGGGGAAGAGACCCAGTACTTC.

This clone is a singleton in its sample. V usage is TRBV11-3 and J usage is TRBJ1-2; D is perhaps TRBD1 (5 bases). The V end lost 6 bases, the J end lost 8 bases, and 22 bases lay between the germline ends. This CDR3 is built from 15 residues. The germline V gene has CDR1 SGHNT and CDR2 YENEEA. This chain's CDR3 is CASRDGKGALGGYTF. The DNA of the CDR3 is TGTGCCAGCAGGGATGGGAAAGGGGCCTTGGGAGGCTACACCTTC.

CDR3: CASSLETGGFTAFF. In DNA form, the CDR3 reads TGTGCCAGCAGTCTGGAGACAGGGGGGTTTACGGCTTTCTTT. The chain uses TRBV28 and TRBJ1-1; 9 bases are a match to TRBD1. Germline CDR1 MDHEN, CDR2 SYDVKM. J lost 11 bases, V lost 5 bases, and 12 bases had no gene match. CDR3 length: 14 residues.

This clone was picked up one time. V and J are TRBV5-1 and TRBJ1-2, with 7 bases that match TRBD1. CDR1 is SGHRS, CDR2 YFSETQ, per germline. J lost 7 bases, V lost 3 bases, and 9 bases had no gene match. The CDR3 spans 14 residues. As DNA, the CDR3 is TGCGCCAGCAGCTGGGAGTCCGGGACAGCTGGCTACACCTTC. Its translation: CASSWESGTAGYTF.

The chain recombines TRBV18 with TRBJ2-7; TRBD1 might be the D (6 bases). V lost 4 bases, J lost 1 base, and 11 bases lay in between. Germline CDR1 reads KGHSH; CDR2 reads LQKENI. The CDR3 loop spans 14 amino acids. The CDR3 DNA reads as TGTGCCAGCTCACTGGGGGCACAGTCCTACGAGCAGTACTTC. Translation gives CASSLGAQSYEQYF. Using reference TRBV18 and TRBJ2-7 for the parts outside the CDR3, the full variable domain is NAGVMQNPRHLVRRRGQEARLRCSPMKGHSHVYWYRQLPEEGLKFMVYLQKENIIDESGMPKERFSAEFPKEGPSILRIQQVVRGDSAAYFCASSLGAQSYEQYFGPGTRLTVT.

J is TRBJ2-7 and V is TRBV6-1; 14 bases agree with TRBD2. The CDR3 covers 18 residues. CDR1 is MNHNS and CDR2 is SASEGT in the germline V gene. V lost 2 bases, J lost 7 bases, and 13 bases stayed unmatched. CDR3 amino acids: CASSEILTSGGADGEQYF. The DNA of the CDR3 is TGTGCCAGCAGTGAAATCTTGACTAGCGGGGGGGCCGATGGAGAGCAGTACTTC.

A single count supports this clone. This CDR3 is CASSPPLAGSYEQYF. The DNA of the CDR3 is TGTGCCAGCTCACCACCACTAGCGGGGTCCTACGAGCAGTACTTC. The rearrangement uses TRBV18 and TRBJ2-7, with 10 bases lining up with TRBD2. The V segment lost 0 bases and the J segment 1 base; nucleotides outside the gene matches: 0. This CDR3 is built from 15 residues. Per germline, CDR1 KGHSH and CDR2 LQKENI.

This chain uses TRBV19 with TRBJ2-6, with D hard to call. Trimming took off 10 bases at V and 0 bases at J, with 7 bases between the two ends. Germline loops: CDR1 LNHDA, CDR2 SQIVND (reference sequence). This CDR3 region has 13 residues. The CDR3, as DNA: TGTGCCACCCAATTCTCTGGGGCCAACGTCCTGACTTTC. This sequence encodes CATQFSGANVLTF. The variable domain in full, completed from reference TRBV19 and TRBJ2-6, reads DGGITQSPKYLFRKEGQNVTLSCEQNLNHDAMYWYRQDPGQGLRLIYYSQIVNDFQKGDIAEGYSVSREKKESFPLTVTSAQKNPTAFYLCATQFSGANVLTFGAGSRLTVL.

The chain recombines TRBV28 with TRBJ2-7, with a tentative D call TRBD2 (6 bases). The germline V gene encodes CDR1 MDHEN and CDR2 SYDVKM. This CDR3 comprises 14 residues. Trimming stripped 2 bases from V and 2 bases from J, with 10 bases between. For the CDR3, the DNA is TGTGCCAGCAGTTTAGGGCGGGGAACCTACGAGCAGTACTTC. Its translation: CASSLGRGTYEQYF.

Regarding this clone: One end of the junction fails to match germline, which may point to a read error. This chain joins TRBV7-7 and TRBJ1-1; D possibly corresponds to TRBD1 (5 bases). CDR1 and CDR2 (germline): SSHAT, FNYEAQ (reference sequence). There are 16 residues in the CDR3. CDR3 amino acids: CASSQDSGWREPEAFF. For the CDR3, the DNA is TGTGCTAGCAGCCAAGACTCAGGGTGGCGGGAACCTGAAGCTTTCTTT.

The chain joins TRBV5-6 to TRBJ1-1; D gene uncertain. CDR3 length equals 13 residues. The V gene's germline CDR1 is SGHDT and CDR2 YYEEEE. The V end was cut by 0 bases, the J end by 1 base, with 4 bases between. The CDR3 nucleotides read TGTGCCAGCAGCTTGGAAGCGAACACTGAAGCTTTCTTT. It encodes CASSLEANTEAFF.

This chain joins TRBV7-3 and TRBJ2-3; D is perhaps TRBD2 (6 bases). Germline CDR1 and CDR2: SGHTA and FQGTGA. The CDR3 runs 16 residues. Trimming pared 0 bases from V and 0 bases from J, leaving 10 bases between. In DNA form, the CDR3 reads TGTGCCAGCAGCTTAACACCCGGGACTAGCACAGATACGCAGTATTTT. Protein sequence: CASSLTPGTSTDTQYF.

The chain employs TRBV3-1 (or the pseudogene TRBV3-2) and TRBJ1-6; no clear D. The V gene lost 0 bases and the J gene lost 10 bases, with 7 bases spanning the gap. Germline values: CDR1 LGHDT, CDR2 YNNKEL (reference sequence). There are 13 residues in the CDR3. The CDR3 DNA sequence: TGTGCCAGCAGCCAAGATAGTTGGTCACCCCTCCACTTT. Protein sequence: CASSQDSWSPLHF.

This clone came up a few times. This chain connects TRBV5-4 to TRBJ2-2; TRBD1 agrees at 7 bases. Germline V gene data show CDR1 as SGHNT and CDR2 as YYREEE (reference sequence). V shed 4 bases, J shed 4 bases, and the junction held 7 bases outside the gene matches. The CDR3 length is 15 residues. Written as DNA, the CDR3 is TGTGCCAGCAGCATAAGTGGGACAGTCACCGGGGAGCTGTTTTTT. Its protein product is CASSISGTVTGELFF.

The V call is TRBV7-2, the J call TRBJ2-7; 10 nucleotides align to TRBD2. The germline gives CDR1 SGHTA, CDR2 FQGNSA. There are 15 residues in the CDR3. V shed 2 bases and J 5 bases; nucleotides not matched to a gene: 6. CDR3 DNA: TGTGCCAGCAGCTTACTAGCGGGAGACCTCCACGAGCAGTACTTC. Its translation is CASSLLAGDLHEQYF.

This chain joins TRBV5-1 and TRBJ1-2, with D unresolved. This CDR3 is 14 amino acids long. CDR1 and CDR2 (germline): SGHRS, YFSETQ. V gave up 0 bases and J gave up 4 bases, with 10 bases separating them. CDR3 sequence reads: CASSLEQKGYGYTF. DNA for the CDR3: TGCGCCAGCAGCTTGGAACAGAAAGGCTATGGCTACACCTTC.

The J gene is TRBJ2-2, the V gene TRBV7-8, with D perhaps matching TRBD2 (6 bases). Trimming left V 5 bases short and J 6 bases short, with 19 bases between. Germline assignment: CDR1 SGHVS and CDR2 FQNEAQ. This CDR3 is built from 16 residues. This CDR3 reads CASSPHLTSSAGELFF. The CDR3 DNA sequence: TGTGCCAGCAGCCCTCATCTGACTAGTTCCGCCGGGGAGCTGTTTTTT.

The rearrangement joins TRBV11-2 to TRBJ1-2; weak D call: TRBD1 (5 bases). The V gene lost 3 bases and the J gene lost 4 bases, with 12 bases spanning the gap. Germline V lookup: CDR1 SGHAT, CDR2 FQNNGV. The CDR3 has 14 amino acids. CDR3 sequence (DNA): TGTGCCAGCAGCTTCAACGCCGGGGGCTATGGCTACACCTTC. It translates to CASSFNAGGYGYTF. The complete variable domain, with remaining parts taken from reference TRBV11-2 and TRBJ1-2, reads EAGVAQSPRYKIIEKRQSVAFWCNPISGHATLYWYQQILGQGPKLLIQFQNNGVVDDSQLPKDRFSAERLKGVDSTLKIQPAKLEDSAVYLCASSFNAGGYGYTFGSGTRLTVV.

The chain couples TRBV5-1 to TRBJ1-1; D remains unclear. CDR1 and CDR2 from the germline V gene are SGHRS and YFSETQ. The CDR3 runs 16 residues. The V gene lost 4 bases and the J gene lost 2 bases, with 18 bases spanning the gap. The CDR3 DNA sequence: TGCGCCAGCAGCCATGGTGCGGGCAGCTATAACACTGAAGCTTTCTTT. Its protein product is CASSHGAGSYNTEAFF.

The gene calls are TRBV10-3 and TRBJ2-7; a possible D gene is TRBD2 (7 bases). The V and J ends lost 0 bases and 2 bases respectively, with 23 bases between them. The CDR3 consists of 19 residues. Germline V gene sequence: CDR1 ENHRY, CDR2 SYGVKD. CDR3 residues: CAISESVPRGGPLTYEQYF. CDR3 DNA sequence: TGTGCCATCAGTGAGTCTGTTCCGAGGGGGGGCCCTCTGACCTACGAGCAGTACTTC.

The chain recombines TRBV5-6 with TRBJ2-5; TRBD1 aligns across 9 bases. CDR3 size: 17 residues. Trimming cost V 0 bases and J 1 base; bases outside gene matches: 7. Germline lookup yields CDR1 SGHDT and CDR2 YYEEEE. The CDR3 bases are TGTGCCAGCAGCTTGGTTGCGGACAGGGGAAGCCAAGAGACCCAGTACTTC. Its protein is CASSLVADRGSQETQYF.

The V call is TRBV6-1, the J call TRBJ2-2; 8 positions match TRBD2. Germline V CDR1 and CDR2: MNHNS, SASEGT. The ends lost 2 bases at V and 6 bases at J; junction bases unmatched: 11. This CDR3 contains 17 residues. The CDR3 protein is CASSEKLTLAGSGELFF. In DNA, the CDR3 is TGTGCCAGCAGTGAAAAGCTTACCCTAGCGGGCTCCGGGGAGCTGTTTTTT.

V and J are TRBV28 and TRBJ2-7, with D tentatively TRBD1 (6 bases). In germline, CDR1 is MDHEN, CDR2 SYDVKM. The V end was cut by 2 bases, the J end by 2 bases, with 13 bases between. This CDR3 is built from 15 residues. The CDR3 reads CASSLGAQGAYEQYF. In DNA form, the CDR3 reads TGTGCCAGCAGTTTAGGGGCACAGGGAGCCTACGAGCAGTACTTC.

There are a few counts of this clone. V is TRBV6-5 and J is TRBJ2-7, with unresolved D. V gave up 0 bases and J gave up 2 bases, with 11 bases separating them. The germline gives CDR1 MNHEY, CDR2 SVGAGI. The CDR3 runs 15 residues. CDR3 nucleotides: TGTGCCAGCAGTTACTCGGCCAGGCAAACCTACGAGCAGTACTTC. It codes for CASSYSARQTYEQYF.

V usage is TRBV4-1 and J usage is TRBJ2-1; D possibly corresponds to TRBD1 (6 bases). The germline V gene encodes CDR1 MGHRA and CDR2 YSYEKL. With 3 bases removed from V and 3 bases from J, the gap between germline ends came to 18 bases. There are 17 residues in the CDR3. The CDR3 reads CASSQLEGQSFYNEQFF. For the CDR3, the DNA is TGCGCCAGCAGCCAGTTGGAAGGACAGTCTTTCTACAATGAGCAGTTCTTC.

The J gene is TRBJ2-1, the V gene TRBV2; D unresolved. This CDR3 has 11 residues. Germline V gene lookup returns CDR1 SNHLY and CDR2 FYNNEI. V shed 4 bases and J shed 4 bases, with 2 bases lying between them. The CDR3 DNA sequence: TGTGCCAGCAGTGCTTACAATGAGCAGTTCTTC. Translating it yields CASSAYNEQFF.

V is TRBV14 and J is TRBJ1-4, with 7 bases that match TRBD1. Germline CDR1 and CDR2: SGHDN and FVKESK. CDR3 length equals 16 residues. V was pared by 0 bases and J by 3 bases, with 4 bases of the junction left unmatched. The CDR3 loop is CASSQEQGLPNEKLFF. CDR3 DNA sequence: TGTGCCAGCAGCCAAGAACAGGGGCTTCCTAATGAAAAACTGTTTTTT. Filled out from reference TRBV14 and TRBJ1-4, the complete variable domain reads EAGVTQFPSHSVIEKGQTVTLRCDPISGHDNLYWYRRVMGKEIKFLLHFVKESKQDESGMPNNRFLAERTGGTYSTLKVQPAELEDSGVYFCASSQEQGLPNEKLFFGSGTQLSVL.